This is a list of T cell receptor beta chains from one sample in a study of HIV-infected patients and healthy controls. TCRdb re-derived calls from the 5' RACE reads in MiXCR, one entry per CDR3 protein. The data show 4,500 to 6,000 distinct CDR3 sequences, with approximately 10% seen just once and around 24% held by the top ten. Material: blood, obtained during antiretroviral therapy. These receptor sequences come from an adult with HIV infection. The CDR3 runs from the conserved cysteine through the conserved F or W. A D gene is named only where the DNA matches it firmly. Clone size appears in some rows only: once, few, many, or a class for an expanded clone.

D | size | J | V | CDR3 | DNA
TRBD1 | many | TRBJ2-1 | TRBV11-1 | CASSIRTGGGKSEQFF | TGTGCCAGCAGCATCAGGACAGGGGGCGGTAAAAGTGAGCAGTTCTTC
TRBD1 | few | TRBJ2-3 | TRBV12-3/TRBV12-4 | CASSLYRGRRTDTQYF | TGTGCCAGCAGTCTCTACAGGGGGCGTCGGACAGATACGCAGTATTTT
NA | many | TRBJ2-1 | TRBV11-2 | CASSLGATEQFF | TGTGCCAGCAGCTTAGGGGCTACCGAGCAGTTCTTC
TRBD1 | many | TRBJ2-1 | TRBV11-2 | CASSLGTGLHDEQFF | TGTGCCAGCAGCTTGGGGACAGGGCTACACGATGAGCAGTTCTTC
NA | NA | TRBJ2-1 | TRBV7-9 | CASSLGEKGTSLQFF | TGTGCCAGCAGCTTAGGGGAGAAGGGAACGTCGTTGCAGTTCTTC
NA | many | TRBJ1-1 | TRBV5-1 | CASSLGPVNTEAFF | TGCGCCAGCAGCTTGGGACCTGTAAACACTGAAGCTTTCTTT
NA | many | TRBJ2-2 | TRBV7-7 | CASSLEKYTGELFF | TGTGCCAGCAGCTTGGAAAAATACACCGGGGAGCTGTTTTTT
NA | medium-sized | TRBJ1-1 | TRBV5-8 | CASSLFGRGVTEAFF | TGTGCCAGCAGCTTGTTCGGACGGGGGGTGACTGAAGCTTTCTTT
NA | many | TRBJ2-7 | TRBV29-1 | CSVGPDYEQYF | TGCAGCGTCGGGCCCGATTACGAGCAGTACTTC
NA | many | TRBJ2-6 | TRBV19 | CASSTNEGGANVLTF | TGTGCCAGTAGTACTAATGAAGGTGGGGCCAACGTCCTGACTTTC
NA | medium-sized | TRBJ2-1 | TRBV2 | CASSEGAGHNEQFF | TGTGCCAGCAGTGAAGGGGCGGGTCACAATGAGCAGTTCTTC
TRBD1 | large | TRBJ2-1 | TRBV7-2 | CASSFGTERNEQFF | TGTGCCAGCAGCTTCGGGACAGAACGCAATGAGCAGTTCTTC
NA | many | TRBJ1-1 | TRBV4-1 | CASSQAGATGAFF | TGCGCCAGCAGCCAAGCAGGGGCAACCGGGGCTTTCTTT
NA | many | TRBJ1-5 | TRBV19 | CASTMGSYSNQPQHF | TGTGCCAGTACCATGGGTAGCTATAGCAATCAGCCCCAGCATTTT
NA | many | TRBJ1-2 | TRBV6-6 | CASSYGSSPYGYTF | TGTGCCAGCAGTTACGGGTCCTCACCCTATGGCTACACCTTC
NA | few | TRBJ1-5 | TRBV27 | CASALGSYSNQPQHF | TGTGCCAGCGCTTTGGGCAGCTATAGCAATCAGCCCCAGCATTTT
TRBD2 | NA | TRBJ2-7 | TRBV6-5 | CASSQGLAAYEQYF | TGTGCCAGCAGCCAGGGACTAGCGGCCTACGAGCAGTACTTC
NA | medium-sized | TRBJ1-2 | TRBV27 | CASRHTSNRATNYGYTF | TGTGCCAGCAGGCACACGAGCAACAGGGCTACTAACTATGGCTACACCTTC
NA | NA | TRBJ2-1 | TRBV5-1 | CASSLEGRNEQFF | TGCGCCAGCAGCTTGGAGGGACGCAATGAGCAGTTCTTC
NA | medium-sized | TRBJ2-7 | TRBV4-1 | CASSQARGGDEQYF | TGCGCCAGCAGCCAAGCCAGAGGGGGGGACGAGCAGTACTTC
NA | many | TRBJ1-5 | TRBV19 | CASSMTGGNQPQHF | TGTGCCAGTAGTATGACAGGAGGCAATCAGCCCCAGCATTTT
TRBD2 | NA | TRBJ2-7 | TRBV29-1 | CSVSLAGGPDEQYF | TGCAGCGTTTCTCTAGCGGGAGGGCCCGACGAGCAGTACTTC
NA | many | TRBJ1-5 | TRBV19 | CASSQGSYSNQPQHF | TGTGCCAGTAGCCAGGGGTCTTATAGCAATCAGCCCCAGCATTTT
TRBD2 | medium-sized | TRBJ2-3 | TRBV29-1 | CSVSGTSGILGPDTQYF | TGCAGCGTCTCCGGGACTAGCGGTATCCTAGGCCCAGATACGCAGTATTTT
NA | medium-sized | TRBJ2-3 | TRBV27 | CASSFYQTDTQYF | TGTGCCAGCAGTTTCTACCAGACAGATACGCAGTATTTT
TRBD1 | medium-sized | TRBJ2-1 | TRBV6-5 | CASSEQGGAYNEQFF | TGTGCCAGCAGTGAACAGGGGGGCGCCTACAATGAGCAGTTCTTC
TRBD2 | many | TRBJ2-3 | TRBV18 | CASSPPPRTSGADTQYF | TGTGCCAGCTCACCCCCCCCCCGGACTAGCGGAGCAGATACGCAGTATTTT
NA | medium-sized | TRBJ2-7 | TRBV20-1 | CSARRLSGTYEQYF | TGCAGTGCTAGAAGGTTGTCAGGCACCTACGAGCAGTACTTC
NA | NA | TRBJ1-6 | TRBV9 | CASSVNLGTPLHF | TGTGCCAGCAGCGTGAACCTCGGTACACCCCTCCACTTT
NA | large | TRBJ1-1 | TRBV6-6 | CATILFGENTEAFF | TGTGCCACCATATTATTCGGGGAAAACACTGAAGCTTTCTTT
NA | medium-sized | TRBJ1-5 | TRBV4-1 | CASSQGGSSYSNQPQHF | TGCGCCAGCAGCCAAGGTGGCAGCTCTTATAGCAATCAGCCCCAGCATTTT
NA | many | TRBJ2-1 | TRBV6-2/TRBV6-3 | CASNQRRGGGIGLNEQFF | TGTGCCAGCAATCAACGACGGGGAGGTGGGATTGGTTTGAATGAGCAGTTCTTC
NA | NA | TRBJ1-1 | TRBV6-2/TRBV6-3 | CASSYGAGTSERTEAFF | TGTGCCAGCAGTTACGGCGCCGGGACAAGCGAACGGACTGAAGCTTTCTTT
NA | NA | TRBJ1-2 | TRBV6-5 | CASRPDTGIYGYTF | TGTGCCAGCAGGCCCGATACAGGGATCTATGGCTACACCTTC
TRBD1 | many | TRBJ2-4 | TRBV7-2 | CASSLGQGSSIQYF | TGTGCCAGCAGCCTAGGACAGGGGAGTAGCATTCAGTACTTC
NA | many | TRBJ2-2 | TRBV5-1 | CASSLAQAPGELFF | TGCGCCAGCAGCTTGGCTCAGGCGCCCGGGGAGCTGTTTTTT
TRBD1 | many | TRBJ1-2 | TRBV29-1 | CSVGHPSGQFYGYTF | TGCAGCGTTGGGCATCCTTCGGGACAGTTTTATGGCTACACCTTC